This T cell receptor (beta chain) originates from a study of cytomegalovirus exposure and HLA in healthy donors. The PCR had 60 Vbeta and 13 Jbeta primers. Sequencing was performed with immunoSEQ multiplex PCR; in TCRdb, only in-frame clones are kept and a portion is missing. The sample totals 90,000 to 120,000 clones. V lost 6 bases to trimming and J lost 0 bases, with 8 bases between them. Germline CDR1 MNHEY, CDR2 SVGAGI. The CDR3 loop spans 14 amino acids. The sequence derives from a man between 50 and 59 years old in good health and CMV-seronegative. The V call is TRBV6-5, the J call TRBJ1-4, with a tentative D call TRBD1 (5 bases). The sequencing input was PBMCs. CDR3 loop: CASRKGTTNEKLFF. Here the CDR3 DNA reads TGTGCCAGCAGGAAGGGGACAACTAATGAAAAACTGTTTTTT.